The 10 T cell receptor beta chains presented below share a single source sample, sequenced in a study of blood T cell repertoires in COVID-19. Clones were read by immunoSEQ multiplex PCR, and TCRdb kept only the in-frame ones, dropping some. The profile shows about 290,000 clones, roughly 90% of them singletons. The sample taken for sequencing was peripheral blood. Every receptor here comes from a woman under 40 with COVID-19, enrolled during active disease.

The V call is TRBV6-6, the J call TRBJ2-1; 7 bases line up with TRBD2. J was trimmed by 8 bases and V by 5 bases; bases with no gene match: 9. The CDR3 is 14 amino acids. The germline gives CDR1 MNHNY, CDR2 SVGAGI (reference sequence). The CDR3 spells CASSPSGVGYEQFF. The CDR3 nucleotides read TGTGCCAGCAGTCCCAGCGGGGTGGGGTATGAGCAGTTCTTC.

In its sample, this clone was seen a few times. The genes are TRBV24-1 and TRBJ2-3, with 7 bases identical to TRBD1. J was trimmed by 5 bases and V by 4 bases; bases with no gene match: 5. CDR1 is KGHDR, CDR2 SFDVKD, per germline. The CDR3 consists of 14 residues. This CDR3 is CATSDLDRRDTQYF. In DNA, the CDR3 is TGTGCCACCAGTGACCTGGACAGGAGAGATACGCAGTATTTT.

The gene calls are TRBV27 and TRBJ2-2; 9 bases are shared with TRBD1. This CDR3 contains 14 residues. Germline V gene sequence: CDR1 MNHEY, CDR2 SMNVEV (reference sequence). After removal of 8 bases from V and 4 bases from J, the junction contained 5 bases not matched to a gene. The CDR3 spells CASGTGGITGELFF. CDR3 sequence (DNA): TGTGCCAGCGGTACAGGGGGCATCACCGGGGAGCTGTTTTTT.

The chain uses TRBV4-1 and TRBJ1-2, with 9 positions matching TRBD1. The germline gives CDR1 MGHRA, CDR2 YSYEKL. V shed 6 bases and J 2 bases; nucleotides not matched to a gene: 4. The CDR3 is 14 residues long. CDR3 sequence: CASSQGTGNYGYTF. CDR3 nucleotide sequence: TGCGCCAGCAGTCAGGGGACAGGGAACTATGGCTACACCTTC.

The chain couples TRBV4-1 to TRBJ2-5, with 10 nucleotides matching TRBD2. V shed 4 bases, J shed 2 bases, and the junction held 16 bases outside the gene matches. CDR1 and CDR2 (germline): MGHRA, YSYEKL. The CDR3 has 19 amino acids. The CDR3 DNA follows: TGCGCCAGCAGCCCTACATATGCGCTAGCGGGGGTTTTGCAAGAGACCCAGTACTTC. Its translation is CASSPTYALAGVLQETQYF.

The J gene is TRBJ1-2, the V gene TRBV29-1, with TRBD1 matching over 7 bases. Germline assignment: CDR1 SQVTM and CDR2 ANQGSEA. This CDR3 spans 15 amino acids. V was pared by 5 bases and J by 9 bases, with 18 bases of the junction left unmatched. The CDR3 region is CSVRGQTVFGLSYTF. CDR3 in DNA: TGCAGCGTTAGGGGACAGACGGTTTTCGGTTTGAGCTACACCTTC.

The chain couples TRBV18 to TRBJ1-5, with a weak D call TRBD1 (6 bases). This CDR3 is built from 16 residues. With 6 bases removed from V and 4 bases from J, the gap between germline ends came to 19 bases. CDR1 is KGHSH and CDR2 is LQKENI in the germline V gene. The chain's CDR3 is CASSSWGQKINQPQHF. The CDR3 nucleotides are TGTGCCAGCTCGTCTTGGGGACAAAAGATTAATCAGCCCCAGCATTTT.

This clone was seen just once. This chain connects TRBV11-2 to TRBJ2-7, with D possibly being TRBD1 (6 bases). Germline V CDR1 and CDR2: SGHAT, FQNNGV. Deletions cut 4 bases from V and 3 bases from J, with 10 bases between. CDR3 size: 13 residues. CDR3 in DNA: TGTGCCAGCAGCTCCCGGACAGACTACGAGCAGTACTTC. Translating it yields CASSSRTDYEQYF.

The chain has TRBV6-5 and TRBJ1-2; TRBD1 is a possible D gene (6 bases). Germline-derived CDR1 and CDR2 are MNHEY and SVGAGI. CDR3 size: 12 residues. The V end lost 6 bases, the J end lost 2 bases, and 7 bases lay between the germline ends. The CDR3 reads CASSTGNYGYTF. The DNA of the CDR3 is TGTGCCAGCAGCACAGGGAACTATGGCTACACCTTC.

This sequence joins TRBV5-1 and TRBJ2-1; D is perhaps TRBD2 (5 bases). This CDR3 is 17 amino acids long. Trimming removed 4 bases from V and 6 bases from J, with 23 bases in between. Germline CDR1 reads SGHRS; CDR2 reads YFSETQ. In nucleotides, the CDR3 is TGCGCCAGCAGCGGAAGCCCGCGGGCAGCGGTCGGCAATGAGCAGTTCTTC. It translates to CASSGSPRAAVGNEQFF.